Here is one T cell receptor (beta chain) with its context. Its target is unknown. The data derive from a study of PD-1 blockade in classical Hodgkin lymphoma. Study-wide findings and caveats: CD4+ TCR diversity rose significantly by C4D1, and CD8+ TCR diversity did not.

Each and every patient relapsed after autologous stem cell transplantation, and patients got differing brentuximab vedotin exposure. This CDR3 is 15 amino acids long. The V end lost 5 bases, the J end lost 4 bases, and 18 bases lay between the germline ends. The germline V gene encodes CDR1 MNHNY and CDR2 SVGAGI (reference sequence). Only in-frame clones appear in the TCRdb table, and some are missing; sequencing was by immunoSEQ multiplex PCR. The profile covers more than 35,000 clones, with around 90% appearing a single time and 6% to 8% taken by the ten largest. The gene calls are TRBV6-6 and TRBJ2-7, with D perhaps TRBD2 (7 bases). Sequenced here: peripheral blood mononuclear cells (PBMCs), sampled before the second cycle of nivolumab. This sequence originates from a human donor with classical Hodgkin lymphoma. The CDR3 reads CASSPEGGPEYEQYF. CDR3 in DNA: TGTGCCAGCAGTCCAGAGGGGGGGCCAGAATACGAGCAGTACTTC.